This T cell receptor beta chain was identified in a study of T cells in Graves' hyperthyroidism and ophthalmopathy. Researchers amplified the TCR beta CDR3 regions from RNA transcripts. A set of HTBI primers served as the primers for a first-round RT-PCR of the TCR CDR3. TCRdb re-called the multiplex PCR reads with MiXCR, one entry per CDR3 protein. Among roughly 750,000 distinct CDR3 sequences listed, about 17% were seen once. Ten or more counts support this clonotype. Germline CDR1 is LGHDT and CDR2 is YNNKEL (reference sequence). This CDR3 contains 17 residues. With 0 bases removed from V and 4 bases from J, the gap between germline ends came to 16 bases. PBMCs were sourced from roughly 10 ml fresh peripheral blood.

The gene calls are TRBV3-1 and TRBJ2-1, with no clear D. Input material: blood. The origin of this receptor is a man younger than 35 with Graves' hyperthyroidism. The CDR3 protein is CASSQDITGRKYNEQFF. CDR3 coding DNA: TGTGCCAGCAGCCAAGATATTACGGGCAGAAAATACAATGAGCAGTTCTTC.